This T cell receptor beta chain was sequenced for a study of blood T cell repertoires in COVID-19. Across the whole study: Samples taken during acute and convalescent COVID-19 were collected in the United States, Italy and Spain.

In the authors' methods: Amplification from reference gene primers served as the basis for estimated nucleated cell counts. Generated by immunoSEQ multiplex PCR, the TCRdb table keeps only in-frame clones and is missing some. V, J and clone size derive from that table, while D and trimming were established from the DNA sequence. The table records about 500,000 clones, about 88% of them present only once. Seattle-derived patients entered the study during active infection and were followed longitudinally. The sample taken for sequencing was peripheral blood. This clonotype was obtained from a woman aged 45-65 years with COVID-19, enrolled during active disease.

Here the CDR3 DNA reads TGCGCCAGCAGCTCCACTGGCGGCAGGGCCTATGGCTACACCTTC. Encoded protein: CASSSTGGRAYGYTF. The chain has TRBV5-1 and TRBJ1-2; a weak D match, TRBD1 (5 bases). Trimming took 3 bases from V and 4 from J, leaving 16 bases between them. CDR1 SGHRS and CDR2 YFSETQ come from the germline V gene. The CDR3 is 15 amino acids.